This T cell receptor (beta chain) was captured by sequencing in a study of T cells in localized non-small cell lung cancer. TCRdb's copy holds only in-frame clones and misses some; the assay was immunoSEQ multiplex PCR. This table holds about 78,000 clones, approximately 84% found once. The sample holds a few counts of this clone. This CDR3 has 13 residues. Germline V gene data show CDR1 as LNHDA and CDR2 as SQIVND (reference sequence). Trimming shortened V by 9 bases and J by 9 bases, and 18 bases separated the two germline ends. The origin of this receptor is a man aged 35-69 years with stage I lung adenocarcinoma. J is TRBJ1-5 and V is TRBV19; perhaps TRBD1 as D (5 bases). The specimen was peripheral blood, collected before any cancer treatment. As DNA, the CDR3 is TGTGCCAGCCGAGACAGCATTCCTAGGCCCCAGCATTTT. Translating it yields CASRDSIPRPQHF.